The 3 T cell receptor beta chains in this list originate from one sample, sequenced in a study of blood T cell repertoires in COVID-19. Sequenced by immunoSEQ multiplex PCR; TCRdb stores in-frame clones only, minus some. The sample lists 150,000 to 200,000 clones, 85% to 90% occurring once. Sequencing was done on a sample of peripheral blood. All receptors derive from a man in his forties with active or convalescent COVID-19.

The CDR3, as DNA: TGCGCCAGCAGCTTGGTCCGGGCGGGGGACTACAATGAGCAGTTCTTC. It encodes CASSLVRAGDYNEQFF. J is TRBJ2-1 and V is TRBV5-1; 7 bases map to TRBD2. Trimming took 0 bases from V and 3 from J; bases not matched to a gene: 6. Germline V gene sequence: CDR1 SGHRS, CDR2 YFSETQ. The CDR3 loop spans 16 amino acids.

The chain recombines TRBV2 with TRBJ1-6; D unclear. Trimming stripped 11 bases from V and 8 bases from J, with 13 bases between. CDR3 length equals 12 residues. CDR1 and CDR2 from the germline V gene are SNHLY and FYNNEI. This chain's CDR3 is CARKTRDSPLHF. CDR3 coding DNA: TGTGCCCGAAAGACACGAGATTCACCCCTCCACTTT.

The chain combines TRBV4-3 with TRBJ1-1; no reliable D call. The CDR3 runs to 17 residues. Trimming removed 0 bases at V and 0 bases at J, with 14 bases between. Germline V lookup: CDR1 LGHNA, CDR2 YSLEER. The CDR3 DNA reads TGCGCCAGCAGCCAAGAGAGGTCGAAGGCCATGAACACTGAAGCTTTCTTT. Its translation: CASSQERSKAMNTEAFF.